The text below deals with one TCR beta chain. The data are from a study of cytomegalovirus exposure and HLA in healthy donors. A multiplex PCR was run with 60 Vbeta primers and 13 Jbeta primers. Here immunoSEQ multiplex PCR was the method, and the copy in TCRdb shows in-frame clones only, minus some. The sample contains about 150,000 clones, approximately 80% of which appear only once. The sample consisted of PBMCs. This TCR derives from a man aged 25-45 years in good health and CMV-seropositive.

The chain's CDR3 is CASSFQTGQETQYF. The CDR3 coding sequence is TGTGCCAGCAGCTTCCAGACAGGACAAGAGACCCAGTACTTC. This sequence joins TRBV28 and TRBJ2-5, with D tentatively TRBD1 (6 bases). Germline CDR1 is MDHEN and CDR2 is SYDVKM. CDR3 length: 14 amino acids. Between the trimmed V and J ends, which lost 6 bases and 2 bases, there was a span of 13 bases.